This T cell receptor (beta chain) was identified in a study of tumor-infiltrating lymphocytes in primary liver carcinoma. Regarding the study as a whole: Unsorted bulk samples meant CD4+ and CD8+ repertoires went uncompared. With p = 0.039, the top-250-clone fraction in tumors significantly exceeded that in blood.

A note on this clonotype: Its antigen is as yet unknown. This clone may be a read error of a much larger clone one base away.

With a constant-region primer, TCR beta cDNA was made from around 520 ng of total RNA. Three nested multiplex PCR rounds, a slightly modified ARM-PCR, produced the libraries for TCR beta. Each CDR3 protein is one row after TCRdb ran MiXCR on the multiplex PCR reads. The repertoire consists of 330,000 or so distinct CDR3 sequences, with roughly 61% occurring once and the leading ten covering about 6.5%. Unsorted whole blood supplied the blood RNA, and germline DNA was isolated too. Around 4.1 milliliters of peripheral blood were collected before surgery. The receptor's source is a man aged 40-50 years with primary liver carcinoma and hepatitis B virus infection. The source material was peripheral blood.

The CDR3 region has the DNA TGCATCGTTGACTATGGGGACGCAAAACTGTTTTTT. Encoded protein: CIVDYGDAKLFF. This sequence joins TRBV29-1 and TRBJ1-4, with D possibly being TRBD1 (5 bases). Germline values: CDR1 SQVTM, CDR2 ANQGSEA. The CDR3 contains 12 residues.